This T cell receptor beta chain was found in a study of blood T cell repertoires in COVID-19. Study in general: Acute and convalescent COVID-19 specimens originated in the United States, Italy and Spain. Sample material is recorded as cDNA or gDNA derived from T cells, B-cell-depleted T cells, or PBMCs.

The CDR3 runs to 15 residues. Germline CDR1 reads MNHEY; CDR2 reads SMNVEV (reference sequence). The V gene end was trimmed by 7 bases and the J gene end by 7 bases; junction bases not matched to a gene: 12. Study processing details: By means of reference gene primer amplification, nucleated cell counts were estimated. Using immunoSEQ multiplex PCR, the repertoire was profiled, and TCRdb retains in-frame clones only, with some absent. That table furnishes V, J and clone size, whereas the DNA furnished D and trimming. The repertoire includes under 150,000 clones, about 86% of them detected once, and 5.5% to 6.5% sits in the top ten.

The rearrangement links TRBV27 to TRBJ2-3; 9 bases match TRBD2. The sequence came from a man older than 75 with active or convalescent COVID-19. Sequencing input: peripheral blood. The CDR3 bases are TGTGCCAGCATAAAACGCGGGGGGGGTTCGAATACGCAGTATTTT. Residues: CASIKRGGGSNTQYF.